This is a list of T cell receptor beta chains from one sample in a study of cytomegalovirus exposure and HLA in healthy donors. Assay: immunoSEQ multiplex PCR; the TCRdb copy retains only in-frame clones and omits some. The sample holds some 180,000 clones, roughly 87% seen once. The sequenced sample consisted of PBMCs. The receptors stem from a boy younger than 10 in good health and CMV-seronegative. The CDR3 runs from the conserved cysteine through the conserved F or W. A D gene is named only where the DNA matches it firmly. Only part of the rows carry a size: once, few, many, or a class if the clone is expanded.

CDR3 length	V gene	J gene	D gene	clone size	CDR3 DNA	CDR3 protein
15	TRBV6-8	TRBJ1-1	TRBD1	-	TGTGCCAGCATCTATCGGGACAGGTTAAAGACTGAAGCTTTCTTT	CASIYRDRLKTEAFF
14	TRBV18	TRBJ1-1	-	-	TGTGCCAGCTCACCACCTGACAGGATCTTGGAAGCTTTCTTT	CASSPPDRILEAFF
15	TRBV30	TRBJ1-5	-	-	TGTGCCTGGACTTCCCCCGGGACTGCGGGTCAGCCCCAGCATTTT	CAWTSPGTAGQPQHF
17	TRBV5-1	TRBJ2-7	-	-	TGCGCCAGCAGCCCGCTGAATGCAGGGGTCCCTTCCTACGAGCAGTACTTC	CASSPLNAGVPSYEQYF
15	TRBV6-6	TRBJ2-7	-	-	TGTGCCAGCACCCATGGGGCCAGGGGCTCCTACGAGCAGTACTTC	CASTHGARGSYEQYF
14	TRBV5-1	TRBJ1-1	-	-	TGCGCCAGCAGCTTGGCCGGCGGGAACACTGAAGCTTTCTTT	CASSLAGGNTEAFF
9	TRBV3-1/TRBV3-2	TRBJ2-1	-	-	TGTGCCAGCAGCGGACTTCTATTCTTC	CASSGLLFF
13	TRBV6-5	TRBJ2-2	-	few	TGTGCCAGCAGTTGGGCTGTGTCCGGGGAGCTGTTTTTT	CASSWAVSGELFF
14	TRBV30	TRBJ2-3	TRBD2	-	TGTGCCTGGAACTCGGGAGGGCCTAGAGATACGCAGTATTTT	CAWNSGGPRDTQYF
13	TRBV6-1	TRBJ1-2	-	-	TGTGCCAGCAGTACGGGGTTTCAGTATGGCTACACCTTC	CASSTGFQYGYTF
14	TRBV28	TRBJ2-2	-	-	TGTGCCAGCAGTTTAGCGGAAGTCACCGGGGAGCTGTTTTTT	CASSLAEVTGELFF
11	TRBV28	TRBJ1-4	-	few	TGTGCCAGCAGTTCAGGGGCCAAACTGTTTTTT	CASSSGAKLFF
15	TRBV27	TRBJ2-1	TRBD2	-	TGTGCCAGCAGTTTGCGGGGGGGGTACGGGAATGAGCAGTTCTTC	CASSLRGGYGNEQFF
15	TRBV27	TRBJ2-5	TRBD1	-	TGTGCCAGCAGTTTAATATTGGGACAGCAAGAGACCCAGTACTTC	CASSLILGQQETQYF
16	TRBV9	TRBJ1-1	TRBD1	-	TGTGCCAGCAGCCCCCGGACAGGGGGTTTAGGCACTGAAGCTTTCTTT	CASSPRTGGLGTEAFF
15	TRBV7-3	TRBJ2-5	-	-	TGTGCCAGCAGCTTAACGCGGGACCCCGGGGAGACCCAGTACTTC	CASSLTRDPGETQYF
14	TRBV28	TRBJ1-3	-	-	TGTGCCAGCAGTTTACCAGGGAACGGAAACACCATATATTTT	CASSLPGNGNTIYF
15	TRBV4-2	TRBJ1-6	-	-	TGTGCCAGCAGCCAAGTGGGACCGGGAGATTCACCCCTCCACTTT	CASSQVGPGDSPLHF
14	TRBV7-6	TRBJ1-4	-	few	TGTGCCAGCAGCTTAAACGCGGTTGGGGAAAAACTGTTTTTT	CASSLNAVGEKLFF
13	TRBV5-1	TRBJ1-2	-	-	TGCGCCAGCAGCTCTACAGTCAGCTATGGCTACACCTTC	CASSSTVSYGYTF
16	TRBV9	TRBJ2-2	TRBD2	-	TGTGCCAGCTCCTGGACTAGCGGGACGAACACCGGGGAGCTGTTTTTT	CASSWTSGTNTGELFF
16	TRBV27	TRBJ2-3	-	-	TGTGCCAGCAGTTTAGGGCCGTTAATTAGCACAGATACGCAGTATTTT	CASSLGPLISTDTQYF
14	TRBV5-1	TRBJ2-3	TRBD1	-	TGCGCCAGCAGCGAACAGGGGGCGCAAGATACGCAGTATTTT	CASSEQGAQDTQYF
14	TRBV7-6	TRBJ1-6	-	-	TGTGCCAGCAGCTTAGGGAGGGGAAATTCACCCCTCCACTTT	CASSLGRGNSPLHF
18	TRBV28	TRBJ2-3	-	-	TGTGCCAGCAGTTTCTCGCAAATTGGCAGGGGAAGCACAGATACGCAGTATTTT	CASSFSQIGRGSTDTQYF
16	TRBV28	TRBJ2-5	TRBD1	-	TGTGCCAGCAGTTTATTTTGGACAGGGGACCAAGAGACCCAGTACTTC	CASSLFWTGDQETQYF
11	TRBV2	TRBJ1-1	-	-	TGTGCCAGCAGGAGATCCCCTGAAGCTTTCTTT	CASRRSPEAFF
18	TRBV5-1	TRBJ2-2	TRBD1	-	TGCGCCAGCAGCTTCCGACAGGGTCGCCTTCGGGGAACCGGGGAGCTGTTTTTT	CASSFRQGRLRGTGELFF
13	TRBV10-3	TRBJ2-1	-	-	TGTGCCATCCTTAGCTCCCTGGAGAATGAGCAGTTCTTC	CAILSSLENEQFF
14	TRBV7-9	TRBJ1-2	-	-	TGTGCCAGCAGCTTAGCCGGAGCTCCGTATGGCTACACCTTC	CASSLAGAPYGYTF
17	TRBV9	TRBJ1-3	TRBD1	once	TGTGCCAGCAGCGCAAGTTCCGGACAGGGCTCTGGAAACACCATATATTTT	CASSASSGQGSGNTIYF
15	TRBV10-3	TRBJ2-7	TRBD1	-	TGTGCCATCGGATATACAGGGGGCGGCCCAAGCGAGCAGTACTTC	CAIGYTGGGPSEQYF
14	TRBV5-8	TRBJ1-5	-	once	TGTGCCAGCAGCTTGTTGGGGGGGAATCAGCCCCAGCATTTT	CASSLLGGNQPQHF
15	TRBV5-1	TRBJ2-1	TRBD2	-	TGCGCCAGCAGCAGCGGCAGCGGGAGTATAGATGAGCAGTTCTTC	CASSSGSGSIDEQFF
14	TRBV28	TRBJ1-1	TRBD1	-	TGTGCCAGCAGTTCGCCGGGACAGGGAACTGAAGCTTTCTTT	CASSSPGQGTEAFF
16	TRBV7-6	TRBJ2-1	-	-	TGTGCCAGCAGCTTAGACCAGGGCCTCTCCTACAATGAGCAGTTCTTC	CASSLDQGLSYNEQFF
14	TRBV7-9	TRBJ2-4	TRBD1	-	TGTGCCAGCAGCTCCCGGACAGGGGGAAACATTCAGTACTTC	CASSSRTGGNIQYF
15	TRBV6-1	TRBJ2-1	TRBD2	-	TGTGCCGTTCAGTTGGGGACTAGCGGTTTTAATGAGCAGTTCTTC	CAVQLGTSGFNEQFF
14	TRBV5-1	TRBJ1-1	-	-	TGCGCCAGCAGCTTGGGAGGGATTCCCGCTGAAGCTTTCTTT	CASSLGGIPAEAFF
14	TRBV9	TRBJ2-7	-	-	TGTGCCAGCAGCGTCACCGGGTTTCCCTACGAGCAGTACTTC	CASSVTGFPYEQYF
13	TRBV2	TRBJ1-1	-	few	TGTGCCAGCCCCCCCAGGGAGAACACTGAAGCTTTCTTT	CASPPRENTEAFF
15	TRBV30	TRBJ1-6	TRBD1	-	TGTGCCTGGAGGGAGTGGGGGACAGGGAGGTCACCCCTCCACTTT	CAWREWGTGRSPLHF
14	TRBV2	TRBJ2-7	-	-	TGTGCCAGCAGCCTCGTCAGGGTCTCCTACGAGCAGTACTTC	CASSLVRVSYEQYF
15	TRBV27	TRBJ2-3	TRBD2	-	TGTGCCAGCAGTTCACCGACTAGCGGGATCCCTACGCAGTATTTT	CASSSPTSGIPTQYF
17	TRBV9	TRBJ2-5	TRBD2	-	TGTGCCAGCAGCGTAGCCCCCCTAGCGGGAGATCGGGAGACCCAGTACTTC	CASSVAPLAGDRETQYF
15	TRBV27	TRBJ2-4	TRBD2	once	TGTGCCAGCAGGGGGCGGGGGACCTTCCCAAACATTCAGTACTTC	CASRGRGTFPNIQYF
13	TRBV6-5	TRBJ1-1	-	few	TGTGCCAGCAGTTACGACGCAGGGTCTGAAGCTTTCTTT	CASSYDAGSEAFF
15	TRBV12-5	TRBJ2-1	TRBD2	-	TGTGCTAGTGGTTTCACTCTAGCGGGAGTAGGTGAGCAGTTCTTC	CASGFTLAGVGEQFF
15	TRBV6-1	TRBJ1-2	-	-	TGTGCCAGCAAAACAAGGACAGACTTTCTCTATGGCTACACCTTC	CASKTRTDFLYGYTF
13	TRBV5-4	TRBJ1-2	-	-	TGTGCCAGCAGCTTGGAACAGGTCCATGGCTACACCTTC	CASSLEQVHGYTF
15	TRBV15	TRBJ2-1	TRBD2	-	TGTGCCACCAGCAGAGTGAGCGGGGGGGCCATTGAGCAGTTCTTC	CATSRVSGGAIEQFF